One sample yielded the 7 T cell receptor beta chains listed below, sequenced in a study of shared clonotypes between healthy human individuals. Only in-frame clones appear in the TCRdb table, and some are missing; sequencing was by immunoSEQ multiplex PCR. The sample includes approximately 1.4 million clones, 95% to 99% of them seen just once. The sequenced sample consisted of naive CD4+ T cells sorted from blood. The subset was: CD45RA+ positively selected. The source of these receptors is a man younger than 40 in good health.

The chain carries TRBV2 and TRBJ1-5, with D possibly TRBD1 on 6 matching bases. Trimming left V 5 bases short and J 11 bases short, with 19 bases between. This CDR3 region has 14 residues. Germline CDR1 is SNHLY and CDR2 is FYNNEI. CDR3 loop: CASSRDNPQGSQHF. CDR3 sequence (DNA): TGTGCCAGCAGTAGAGACAACCCGCAGGGGTCCCAGCATTTT.

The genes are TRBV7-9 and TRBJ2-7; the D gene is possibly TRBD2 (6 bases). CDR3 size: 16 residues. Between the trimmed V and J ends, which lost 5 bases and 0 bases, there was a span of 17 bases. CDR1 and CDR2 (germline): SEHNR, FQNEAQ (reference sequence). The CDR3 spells CASSPGRDFPSYEQYF. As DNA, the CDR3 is TGTGCCAGCAGCCCTGGTCGGGACTTTCCCTCCTACGAGCAGTACTTC.

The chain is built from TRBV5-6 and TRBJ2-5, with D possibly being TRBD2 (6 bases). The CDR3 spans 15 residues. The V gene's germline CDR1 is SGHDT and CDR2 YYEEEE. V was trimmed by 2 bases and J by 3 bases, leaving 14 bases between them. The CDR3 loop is CASSFRTREEETQYF. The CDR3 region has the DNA TGTGCCAGCAGCTTCCGCACCAGGGAGGAAGAGACCCAGTACTTC.

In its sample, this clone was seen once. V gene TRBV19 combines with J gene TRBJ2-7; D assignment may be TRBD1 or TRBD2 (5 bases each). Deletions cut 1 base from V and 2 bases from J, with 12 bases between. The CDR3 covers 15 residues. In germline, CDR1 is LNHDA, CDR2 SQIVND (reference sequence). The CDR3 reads CASSIGAEGTYEQYF. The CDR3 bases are TGTGCCAGTAGTATAGGGGCCGAGGGGACCTACGAGCAGTACTTC.

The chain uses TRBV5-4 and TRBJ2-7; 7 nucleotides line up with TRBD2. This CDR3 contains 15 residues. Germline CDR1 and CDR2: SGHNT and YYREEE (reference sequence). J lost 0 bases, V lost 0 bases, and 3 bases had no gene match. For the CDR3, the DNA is TGTGCCAGCAGCTTGGGACTAGCAAACTCCTACGAGCAGTACTTC. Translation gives CASSLGLANSYEQYF.

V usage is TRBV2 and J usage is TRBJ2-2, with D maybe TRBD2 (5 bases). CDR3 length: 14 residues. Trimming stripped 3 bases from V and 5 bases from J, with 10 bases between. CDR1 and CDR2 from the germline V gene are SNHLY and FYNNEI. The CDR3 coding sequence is TGTGCCAGCAGTGATCTCTCGGGGACCGGGGAGCTGTTTTTT. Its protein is CASSDLSGTGELFF.

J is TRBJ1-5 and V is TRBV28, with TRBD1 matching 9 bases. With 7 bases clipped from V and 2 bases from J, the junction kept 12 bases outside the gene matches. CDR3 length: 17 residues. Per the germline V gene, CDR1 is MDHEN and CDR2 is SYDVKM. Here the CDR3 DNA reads TGTGCCAGCATCTCCGTCCCGGGACAGGGAGGCAATCAGCCCCAGCATTTT. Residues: CASISVPGQGGNQPQHF.